This TCR beta chain was captured by sequencing in a study of blood T cells in healthy people across ages. Findings and limits, study-wide: With age, beta diversity per million T cells declined roughly linearly, significantly by approximately 40. Strong correlation existed between TCR beta diversity and naive T cell percentage. Nothing was known about donor CMV status, and this possibly confounded expanded clonotype changes.

The use of a sample-barcoded 5' primer and a J-beta primer mix characterized a second PCR of roughly 6 to 12 cycles. TCRdb redid the calling of the 5' RACE reads with MiXCR, one entry per CDR3 protein. The table lists under 800,000 distinct CDR3 sequences, roughly 47% of them singletons, with around 20% in the top ten. From germline, CDR1 is MDHEN and CDR2 SYDVKM. V dropped 6 bases and J dropped 7 bases, with 12 bases sitting between them. The CDR3 runs 12 residues. In its sample, this clonotype was seen a few times. The antigen is undetermined. The V gene is TRBV28, the J gene TRBJ1-2, with a possible D match to TRBD1 (5 bases). The receptor's source is an older woman in good health. Specimen: blood. The DNA for the CDR3 is TGTGCCAGCAGCCGGGACCCCAGTGGCTACACCTTC. Residues: CASSRDPSGYTF.